Following are 25 T cell receptor beta chains from one sample sequenced in a study of blood T cells in healthy people across ages. Primers used in a second PCR of roughly 6 to 11 cycles were a sample-barcoded 5' primer and a J-beta primer mix. TCRdb recomputed calls from the 5' RACE reads with MiXCR, one row per CDR3 protein. The repertoire holds approximately 800,000 distinct CDR3 sequences, with about 46% as singletons. Sample: blood. The receptors were sampled from a man of 80 years or more in good health.

This clonotype was seen more than once but under ten times. V usage is TRBV29-1 and J usage is TRBJ2-3; tentative D call: TRBD1 (5 bases). Germline V gene sequence: CDR1 SQVTM, CDR2 ANQGSEA. With 3 bases removed from V and 0 bases from J, the gap between germline ends came to 7 bases. CDR3 size: 13 residues. CDR3 sequence (DNA): TGCAGCGTTGACCACAGGAGCACAGATACGCAGTATTTT. It is translated as CSVDHRSTDTQYF.

The chain carries TRBV11-2 and TRBJ2-5; no firm D call. The germline V and J ends were trimmed by 5 bases and 3 bases, with 13 bases remaining between them. This CDR3 region has 14 residues. Germline CDR1 and CDR2: SGHAT and FQNNGV. The chain's CDR3 is CASSPTLRKETQYF. As DNA, the CDR3 is TGTGCCAGCAGCCCAACCTTAAGGAAAGAGACCCAGTACTTC.

The chain recombines TRBV15 with TRBJ1-1, with TRBD1 identical over 9 bases. The CDR3 is made up of 17 amino acids. V lost 2 bases to trimming and J lost 5 bases; unmatched junction nucleotides: 12. Germline loops: CDR1 LNHNV, CDR2 YYDKDF (reference sequence). The CDR3: CATSRSSFRDRGTEAFF. CDR3 nucleotides: TGTGCCACCAGCAGATCGAGTTTCAGAGACAGGGGGACTGAAGCTTTCTTT. The full variable domain, in which reference TRBV15 and TRBJ1-1 provide the parts outside the CDR3, is DAMVIQNPRYQVTQFGKPVTLSCSQTLNHNVMYWYQQKSSQAPKLLFHYYDKDFNNEADTPDNFQSRRPNTSFCFLDIRSPGLGDTAMYLCATSRSSFRDRGTEAFFGQGTRLTVV.

In its sample, this clonotype was seen once. The J gene is TRBJ1-5, the V gene TRBV9; D perhaps matches TRBD1 (5 bases). V shed 3 bases and J shed 9 bases, with 16 bases lying between them. Germline lookup yields CDR1 SGDLS and CDR2 YYNGEE. The CDR3 spans 14 residues. The CDR3 nucleotides are TGTGCCAGCAGCGGAAAAGGGGAGCAGGGGCCCCAGCATTTT. It yields the protein CASSGKGEQGPQHF.

This clonotype showed up just a few times. The CDR3 nucleotides are TGTGCCAGCAGCTTAGGACGGTCCACTGAAGCTTTCTTT. This translates into CASSLGRSTEAFF. The rearrangement links TRBV13 to TRBJ1-1; D not certain. Trimming left V 0 bases short and J 4 bases short, with 6 bases between. The length of the CDR3 is 13 residues. Germline CDR1 reads PRHDT; CDR2 reads FYEKMQ (reference sequence). Full variable domain (rest looked up from reference TRBV13 and TRBJ1-1): AAGVIQSPRHLIKEKRETATLKCYPIPRHDTVYWYQQGPGQDPQFLISFYEKMQSDKGSIPDRFSAQQFSDYHSELNMSSLELGDSALYFCASSLGRSTEAFFGQGTRLTVV.

This chain uses TRBV6-5 with TRBJ2-1, with D tentatively TRBD2 (5 bases). The germline CDR1 and CDR2 sequences are MNHEY and SVGAGI. V lost 0 bases and J 7 bases, leaving 16 bases between the germline ends. The CDR3 spans 16 residues. CDR3 nucleotide sequence: TGTGCCAGCAGTTACTCGGCGACTATCCTTCGAAATGAGCAGTTCTTC. This gives the protein CASSYSATILRNEQFF.

The chain employs TRBV7-9 and TRBJ2-7, with D unresolved. Germline CDR1 and CDR2: SEHNR and FQNEAQ (reference sequence). CDR3 length: 14 residues. With 6 bases removed from V and 0 bases from J, the gap between germline ends came to 12 bases. CDR3 region: CASSQRQNSYEQYF. In DNA, the CDR3 is TGTGCCAGCAGTCAAAGACAAAACTCCTACGAGCAGTACTTC.

In its sample, this clonotype was seen a few times. The genes are TRBV2 and TRBJ2-1, with 11 nucleotides matching TRBD1. Germline V CDR1 and CDR2: SNHLY, FYNNEI. Losses at the gene ends were 0 bases for V and 6 bases for J; bases not matched to a gene: 4. The CDR3 loop spans 16 amino acids. CDR3 DNA: TGTGCCAGCAGTGAAGCCTTAGGACAGGGGGCCAATGAGCAGTTCTTC. It specifies CASSEALGQGANEQFF.

This clonotype was observed many times. The chain uses TRBV4-2 and TRBJ2-3; D is unclear. The CDR3 sequence is 14 residues long. Germline loops: CDR1 LGHNA, CDR2 YNFKEQ. Trimming left V 0 bases short and J 7 bases short, with 11 bases between. CDR3 in amino acids: CASSQDLLYNTQYF. The CDR3 region has the DNA TGTGCCAGCAGCCAAGATCTTCTATATAATACGCAGTATTTT.

Comments on this clonotype: The germline gene is not matched at one end of the junction; a read error may be the cause. The V gene is TRBV7-2, the J gene TRBJ2-5, with 8 bases lining up with TRBD2. CDR1 is SGHTA, CDR2 FQGNSA, per germline. The CDR3 loop spans 15 amino acids. CDR3 bases: TGTGTCAGCAGCCCAACTAGCGGTGACCAAGAGACCCAGTACTTC. Its translation: CVSSPTSGDQETQYF.

In its sample, this clonotype was seen a few times. Written as DNA, the CDR3 is TGCAGTGCTAGAGAAGCAGGGGAGGTTGAAGCTTTCTTT. Residues: CSAREAGEVEAFF. The chain joins TRBV20-1 to TRBJ1-1; possible D gene TRBD1, 6 bases. The CDR3 has 13 amino acids. From germline, CDR1 is DFQATT and CDR2 SNEGSKA (reference sequence). V was shortened by 0 bases and J by 7 bases, with 12 bases between the two germline ends.

This clonotype was seen a handful of times. This sequence joins TRBV29-1 and TRBJ2-5; perhaps TRBD1 as D (6 bases). This CDR3 spans 13 amino acids. V was trimmed by 8 bases and J by 3 bases, leaving 16 bases between them. Germline values: CDR1 SQVTM, CDR2 ANQGSEA. CDR3: CSTTRAGEETQYF. DNA for the CDR3: TGCAGCACCACTAGGGCAGGGGAAGAGACCCAGTACTTC.

The genes are TRBV7-2 and TRBJ2-2; possibly TRBD2 for D (5 bases). Trimming removed 0 bases at V and 6 bases at J, with 17 bases between. The CDR3 runs 17 residues. Germline V lookup: CDR1 SGHTA, CDR2 FQGNSA. The CDR3 is CASSLASQRFFPGELFF. The CDR3 DNA follows: TGTGCCAGCAGCTTAGCTTCTCAGCGGTTCTTCCCCGGGGAGCTGTTTTTT.

This clonotype has only one observation. This chain connects TRBV12-5 to TRBJ2-1; TRBD2 aligns across 7 bases. Germline CDR1 LGHNT, CDR2 FRNRAP. With 2 bases clipped from V and 13 bases from J, the junction kept 14 bases outside the gene matches. The CDR3 consists of 15 residues. The CDR3 reads CASGLRFGRRETQFF. The CDR3 nucleotides read TGTGCTAGTGGTTTGAGGTTCGGGCGGCGGGAGACCCAGTTCTTC.

The chain combines TRBV29-1 with TRBJ2-4; weak D call: TRBD2 (6 bases). The J call may be mistaken, given a closer DNA end match to TRBJ2-5. The germline V gene encodes CDR1 SQVTM and CDR2 ANQGSEA. The CDR3 has 13 residues. CDR3 in DNA: TGCAGCGTTGGGGGACTCATCTTGGAGACCCAGTACTTC. Translated: CSVGGLILETQYF.

This rearrangement joins TRBV5-1 to TRBJ2-2, with 12 bases lining up with TRBD1. With V trimmed by 10 bases and J by 3 bases, 10 bases remained unmatched. This CDR3 has 16 amino acids. Germline lookup yields CDR1 SGHRS and CDR2 YFSETQ. The CDR3 protein is CACKGTGGEDTGELFF. In nucleotides, the CDR3 is TGCGCCTGCAAGGGGACAGGGGGCGAGGACACCGGGGAGCTGTTTTTT.

J is TRBJ2-5 and V is TRBV12-3 or TRBV12-4; D is unclear. Trimming removed 5 bases at V and 11 bases at J, with 15 bases between. This CDR3 comprises 12 residues. CDR3 amino acids: CASSQTRQEQYF. For the CDR3, the DNA is TGTGCCAGCAGTCAGACAAGGCAAGAGCAGTACTTC.

The chain employs TRBV20-1 and TRBJ2-2, with D hard to call. The V end lost 3 bases, the J end lost 2 bases, and 19 bases lay between the germline ends. Germline-derived CDR1 and CDR2 are DFQATT and SNEGSKA (reference sequence). The CDR3 covers 17 residues. The CDR3 DNA reads TGCAGTGCTAGGGAGTTGACCGATCATATTAACACCGGGGAGCTGTTTTTT. This sequence encodes CSARELTDHINTGELFF.

The chain recombines TRBV7-2 with TRBJ2-5; a possible D gene is TRBD2 (7 bases). CDR1 is SGHTA, CDR2 FQGNSA, per germline. The CDR3 totals 17 residues. V was clipped by 1 base and J by 2 bases, with 17 bases between them. The CDR3 is CASSLVGGGALQETQYF. The DNA of the CDR3 is TGTGCCAGCAGCTTAGTAGGGGGGGGCGCTTTGCAAGAGACCCAGTACTTC. Full variable domain (remainder filled in from reference TRBV7-2 and TRBJ2-5): GAGVSQSPSNKVTEKGKDVELRCDPISGHTALYWYRQSLGQGLEFLIYFQGNSAPDKSGLPSDRFSAERTGGSVSTLTIQRTQQEDSAVYLCASSLVGGGALQETQYFGPGTRLLVL.

This clonotype has a handful of counts. The chain uses TRBV4-2 and TRBJ2-5; tentative D call: TRBD2 (5 bases). Trimming stripped 0 bases from V and 2 bases from J, with 16 bases between. Germline V gene lookup returns CDR1 LGHNA and CDR2 YNFKEQ. The CDR3 is 17 residues long. Written as DNA, the CDR3 is TGTGCCAGCAGCCAAGAGGCTGTTCCGGGGATACAAGAGACCCAGTACTTC. It translates to CASSQEAVPGIQETQYF.

The genes are TRBV7-2 and TRBJ2-7; 8 nucleotides match TRBD1. The length of the CDR3 is 15 residues. Germline CDR1 reads SGHTA; CDR2 reads FQGNSA. The V and J ends lost 4 bases and 0 bases, in that order; junction bases with no gene match: 5. In nucleotides, the CDR3 is TGTGCCAGCAGCTATTCGACAGGGGTCTCCTACGAGCAGTACTTC. Amino acid sequence: CASSYSTGVSYEQYF.

The CDR3 reads CASSPSPSLNEQFF. CDR3 nucleotide sequence: TGCGCCAGCAGCCCGTCCCCTAGTCTCAATGAGCAGTTCTTC. The chain links TRBV4-1 to TRBJ2-1; D unresolved. The CDR3 is made up of 14 amino acids. V lost 4 bases and J 6 bases, leaving 13 bases between the germline ends. CDR1 is MGHRA, CDR2 YSYEKL, per germline.

The genes are TRBV25-1 and TRBJ2-1; D possibly matches TRBD1 or TRBD2 (5 bases each). The germline CDR1 and CDR2 sequences are MGHDK and SYGVNS. There are 15 residues in the CDR3. V was trimmed by 6 bases and J by 8 bases, leaving 20 bases between them. CDR3 in DNA: TGTGCCAGCAGCCCCTCCAATGTGGGACGACATGAGCAGTTCTTC. Its translation: CASSPSNVGRHEQFF. The full variable domain, in which reference TRBV25-1 and TRBJ2-1 provide the parts outside the CDR3, is EADIYQTPRYLVIGTGKKITLECSQTMGHDKMYWYQQDPGMELHLIHYSYGVNSTEKGDLSSESTVSRIRTEHFPLTLESARPSHTSQYLCASSPSNVGRHEQFFGPGTRLTVL.

The chain joins TRBV5-1 to TRBJ2-3; 10 bases align to TRBD1. CDR1 SGHRS and CDR2 YFSETQ come from the germline V gene. V shed 4 bases and J 1 base; nucleotides not matched to a gene: 3. This CDR3 contains 15 residues. The CDR3 reads CASSRGTGGTDTQYF. DNA for the CDR3: TGCGCCAGCAGCCGCGGGACAGGGGGCACAGATACGCAGTATTTT.

The chain couples TRBV24-1 to TRBJ2-1; D is unresolved. The J call may be wrong; the DNA end is better matched by TRBJ2-7. This CDR3 region has 17 residues. Germline CDR1 and CDR2: KGHDR and SFDVKD. As DNA, the CDR3 is TGTGCCACCAGTGATTTTGGCCCGTCGAGCTCCTACAATGAGCAGTACTTC. Its translation is CATSDFGPSSSYNEQYF.